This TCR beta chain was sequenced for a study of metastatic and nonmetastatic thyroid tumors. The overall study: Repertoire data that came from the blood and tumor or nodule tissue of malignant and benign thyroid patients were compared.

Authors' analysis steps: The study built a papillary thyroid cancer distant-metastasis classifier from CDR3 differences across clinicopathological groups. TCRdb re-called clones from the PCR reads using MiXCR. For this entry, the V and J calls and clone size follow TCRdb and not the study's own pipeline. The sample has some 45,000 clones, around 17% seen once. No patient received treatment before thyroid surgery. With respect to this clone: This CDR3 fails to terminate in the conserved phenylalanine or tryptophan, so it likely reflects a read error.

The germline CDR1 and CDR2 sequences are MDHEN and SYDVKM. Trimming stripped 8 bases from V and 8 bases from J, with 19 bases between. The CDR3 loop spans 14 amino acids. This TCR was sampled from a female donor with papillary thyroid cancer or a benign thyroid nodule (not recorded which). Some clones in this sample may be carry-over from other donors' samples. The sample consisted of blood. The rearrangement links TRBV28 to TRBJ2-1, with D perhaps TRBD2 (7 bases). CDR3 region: CASAFGGDIHEQFL. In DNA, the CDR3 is TGTGCCAGCGCCTTTGGGGGGGACATCCATGAGCAGTTCCTC.